This T cell receptor beta chain emerged from a study of blood T cell repertoires in COVID-19. On the study more broadly: Resolution of symptoms, clearance, or two negative PCRs was present in recovered Cohort 3 donors.

V was cut by 3 bases and J by 0 bases, with 11 bases left in between. The germline V gene encodes CDR1 SGHDN and CDR2 FVKESK. The CDR3 is made up of 15 amino acids. Some clones are missing from TCRdb's copy, which holds only in-frame ones; the method was immunoSEQ multiplex PCR. This sample carries fewer than 250,000 clones, approximately 90% of them seen once, and the ten largest clones take roughly 24%. The source is a woman aged 40 to 50 in a cohort exposed to, infected with or recovered from COVID-19 (not recorded which). The chain uses TRBV14 and TRBJ1-1; D uncertain. The specimen was PBMCs or T cells enriched from blood (not recorded which). CDR3 in amino acids: CASSQMGGLNTEAFF. CDR3 coding DNA: TGTGCCAGCAGCCAGATGGGCGGGTTGAACACTGAAGCTTTCTTT.